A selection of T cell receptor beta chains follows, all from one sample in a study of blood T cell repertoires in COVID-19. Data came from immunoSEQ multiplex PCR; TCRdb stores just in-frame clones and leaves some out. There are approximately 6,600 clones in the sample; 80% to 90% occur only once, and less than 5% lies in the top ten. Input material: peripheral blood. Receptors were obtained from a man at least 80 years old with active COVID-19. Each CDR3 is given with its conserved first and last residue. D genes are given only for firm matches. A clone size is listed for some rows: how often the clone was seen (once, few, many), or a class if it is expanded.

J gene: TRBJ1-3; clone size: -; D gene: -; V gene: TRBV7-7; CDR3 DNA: TGTGCTAGCAGCTTGGGTGGGGGCAAAGGTGGAAACACCATATATTTT; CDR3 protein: CASSLGGGKGGNTIYF
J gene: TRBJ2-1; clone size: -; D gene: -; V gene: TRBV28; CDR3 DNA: TGTGCCAGCAGCCAACCAAGACAGGACAATGAGCAGTTCTTC; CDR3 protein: CASSQPRQDNEQFF
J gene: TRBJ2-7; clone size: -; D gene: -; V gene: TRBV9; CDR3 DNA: TGTGCCAGCAGCGTAGGCCCAGTTGATACCTACGAGCAGTACTTC; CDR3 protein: CASSVGPVDTYEQYF
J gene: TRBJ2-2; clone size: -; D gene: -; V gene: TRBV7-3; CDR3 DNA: TGTGCCAGCAGCTCTTTAGGGGGTAGCGACACCGGGGAGCTGTTTTTT; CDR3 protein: CASSSLGGSDTGELFF
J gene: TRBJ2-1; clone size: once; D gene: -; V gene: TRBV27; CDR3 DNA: TGTGCCAGCAGTTTATCGTCGGGACTCGGGGTGGGTGAGCAGTTCTTC; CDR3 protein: CASSLSSGLGVGEQFF
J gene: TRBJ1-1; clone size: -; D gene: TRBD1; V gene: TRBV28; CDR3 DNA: TGTGCCAGCAGAACAGGGGGGTTGAGCACTGAAGCTTTCTTT; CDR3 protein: CASRTGGLSTEAFF
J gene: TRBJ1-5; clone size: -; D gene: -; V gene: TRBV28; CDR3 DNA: TGTGCCAGCGGGCCGCTAGCGGGAGGCAATCAGCCCCAGCATTTT; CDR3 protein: CASGPLAGGNQPQHF
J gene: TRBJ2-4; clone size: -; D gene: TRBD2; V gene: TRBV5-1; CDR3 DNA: TGCGCCAGCAGCTATTTAGCGGGAGTTAGCAAAAACATTCAGTACTTC; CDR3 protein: CASSYLAGVSKNIQYF
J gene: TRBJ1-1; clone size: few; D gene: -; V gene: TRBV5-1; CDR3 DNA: TGCGCCAGCAGCTTGGTTGTGGCCACTGAAGCTTTCTTT; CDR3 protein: CASSLVVATEAFF
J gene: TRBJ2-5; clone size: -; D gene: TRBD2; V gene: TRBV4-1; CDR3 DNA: TGCGCCAGCAGCCAGGCGAGCGGGAGGGCCGTCGAGGAGACCCAGTACTTC; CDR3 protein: CASSQASGRAVEETQYF
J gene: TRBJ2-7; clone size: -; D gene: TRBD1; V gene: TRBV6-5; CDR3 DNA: TGTGCCAGCAGTTCGGGACAGGGGGCGACCTACGAGCAGTACTTC; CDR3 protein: CASSSGQGATYEQYF
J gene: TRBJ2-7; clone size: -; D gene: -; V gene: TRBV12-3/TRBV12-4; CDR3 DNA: TGTGCCAGCAGTTTTAGACACAAATACGAGCAGTACTTC; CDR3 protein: CASSFRHKYEQYF
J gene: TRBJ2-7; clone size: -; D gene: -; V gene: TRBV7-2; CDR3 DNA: TGTGCCAGCAGCTTATGGGGGGGCGACTACGAGCAGTACTTC; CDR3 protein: CASSLWGGDYEQYF
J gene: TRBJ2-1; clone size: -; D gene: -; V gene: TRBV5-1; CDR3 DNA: TGCGCCAGCAGATATCAGGGCCTTGAGCAGTTCTTC; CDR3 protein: CASRYQGLEQFF
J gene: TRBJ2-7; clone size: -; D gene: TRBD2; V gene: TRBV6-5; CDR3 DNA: TGTGCCAGCAGTAAGACTAGCAGCTACGAGCAGTACTTC; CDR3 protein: CASSKTSSYEQYF
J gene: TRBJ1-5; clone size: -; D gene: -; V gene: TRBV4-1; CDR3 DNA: TGCGCCAGCAGCCAGGAATACCAAGGGGCTTACAATCAGCCCCAGCATTTT; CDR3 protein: CASSQEYQGAYNQPQHF
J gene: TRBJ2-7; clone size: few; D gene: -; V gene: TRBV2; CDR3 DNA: TGTGCCAGCGCGGAAATGACCTACGAGCAGTACTTC; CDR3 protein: CASAEMTYEQYF
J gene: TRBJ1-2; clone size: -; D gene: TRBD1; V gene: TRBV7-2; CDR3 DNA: TGTGCCAGCAGCTTAGCGACGGTGGACAGGGGGCGAGTTCGGGATGGCTACACCTTC; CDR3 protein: CASSLATVDRGRVRDGYTF
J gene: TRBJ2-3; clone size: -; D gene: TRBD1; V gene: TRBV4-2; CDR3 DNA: TGTGCCAGCAGCGATCACCGCGGACAGGGGGAGGGGGGTTCAGATACGCAGTATTTT; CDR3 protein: CASSDHRGQGEGGSDTQYF
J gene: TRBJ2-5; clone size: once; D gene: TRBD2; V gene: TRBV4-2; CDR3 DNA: TGTGCCAGCAGCCGGGGGACTAGCGGCTACCAAGAGACCCGGTACTTC; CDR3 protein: CASSRGTSGYQETRYF
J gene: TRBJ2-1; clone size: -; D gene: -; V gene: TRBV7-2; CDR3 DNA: TGTGCCAGCAGCTCTTACGGATTTTGGAGCTCCTACAATGAGCAGTTCTTC; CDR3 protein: CASSSYGFWSSYNEQFF
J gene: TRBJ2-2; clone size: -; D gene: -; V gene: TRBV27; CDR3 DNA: TGTGCCAGCAGTACCCAGTGGCGGGCCAACACCGGGGAGCTGTTTTTT; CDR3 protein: CASSTQWRANTGELFF
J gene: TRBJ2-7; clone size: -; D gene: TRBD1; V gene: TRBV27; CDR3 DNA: TGTGCCAGCAGTTTATCTAGCCGGGCGACAGGGTCAGCCTTC; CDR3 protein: CASSLSSRATGSAF
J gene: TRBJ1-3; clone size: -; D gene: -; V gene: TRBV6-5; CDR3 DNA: TGTGCCAGCAGCCCCACCGGGGGCTCTGGAAACACCATATATTTT; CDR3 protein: CASSPTGGSGNTIYF
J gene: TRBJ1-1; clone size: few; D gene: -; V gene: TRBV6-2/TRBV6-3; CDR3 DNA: TGTGCCAGCAGCCCCGCAGGCCTTGAAGCTTTCTTT; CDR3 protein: CASSPAGLEAFF
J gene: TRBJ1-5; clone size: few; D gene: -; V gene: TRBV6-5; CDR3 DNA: TGTGCCACCCGGTCGGGGTCTGGGTATCAGCCCCAGCATTTT; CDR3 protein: CATRSGSGYQPQHF
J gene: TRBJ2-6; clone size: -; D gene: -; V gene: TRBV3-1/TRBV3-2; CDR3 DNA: TGTGCCAGCAGCCAAGATTACGGGGGCCTAGCGGCCCCCACGGGGGCCAACGTCCTGACTTTC; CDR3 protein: CASSQDYGGLAAPTGANVLTF
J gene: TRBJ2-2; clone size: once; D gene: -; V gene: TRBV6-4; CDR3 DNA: TGTGCCAGCAGTCTGAACGACATGAACACCGGGGAGCTGTTTTTT; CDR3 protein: CASSLNDMNTGELFF
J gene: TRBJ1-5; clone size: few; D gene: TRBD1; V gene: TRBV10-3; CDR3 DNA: TGTGCCATCAGTGACTCAGGGGGAAGCAATCAGCCCCAGCATTTT; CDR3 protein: CAISDSGGSNQPQHF
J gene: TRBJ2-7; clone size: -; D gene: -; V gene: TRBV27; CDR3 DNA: TGTGCCACCAAACCGGGACAACAATTCTCCTACGAGCAGTACTTC; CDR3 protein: CATKPGQQFSYEQYF
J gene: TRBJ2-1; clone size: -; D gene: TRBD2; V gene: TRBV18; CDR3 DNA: TGTGCCAGCTCACCACGAAGTTCTAGCGGGGGGATATACAATGAGCAGTTCTTC; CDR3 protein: CASSPRSSSGGIYNEQFF
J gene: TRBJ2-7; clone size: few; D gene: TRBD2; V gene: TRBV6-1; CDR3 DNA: TGTGCCAGCAGTGAATTGGATATGGCTAGCGGGAGCAGGTACGAGCAGTACTTC; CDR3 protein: CASSELDMASGSRYEQYF
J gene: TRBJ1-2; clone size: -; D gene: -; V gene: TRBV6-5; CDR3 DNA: TGTGCCAGCAGTTACTGGGAGGGTGAGGGCTACACCTTC; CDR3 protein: CASSYWEGEGYTF
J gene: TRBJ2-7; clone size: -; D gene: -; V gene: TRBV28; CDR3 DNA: TGTGCCAGCAGTTTCTTCGGGGGAACATTCTCCTACGAGCAGTACTTC; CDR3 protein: CASSFFGGTFSYEQYF
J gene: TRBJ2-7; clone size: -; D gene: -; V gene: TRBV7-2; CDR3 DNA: TGTGCCAGCATCCCCGCCATAGGACAGAGGCTACGAGGGCAGTACTTC; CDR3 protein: CASIPAIGQRLRGQYF
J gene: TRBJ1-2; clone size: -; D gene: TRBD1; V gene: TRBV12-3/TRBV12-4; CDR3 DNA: TGTGCCAGCAGTTCGACAGGGGGCGATGGCTACACCTTC; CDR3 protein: CASSSTGGDGYTF
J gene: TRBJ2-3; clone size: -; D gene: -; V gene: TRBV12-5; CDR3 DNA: TGTGCTAGTGGTTTGGGGGTACAGGGTATCACAGATACGCAGTATTTT; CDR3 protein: CASGLGVQGITDTQYF
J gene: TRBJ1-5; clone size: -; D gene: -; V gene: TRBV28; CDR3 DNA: TGTGCCAGCAGTTTACTTGGGTCCGGGGACAATCAGCCCCAGCATTTT; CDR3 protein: CASSLLGSGDNQPQHF
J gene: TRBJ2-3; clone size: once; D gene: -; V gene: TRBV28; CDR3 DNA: TGTGCCAGCAGTTCCCGGGGTAGCGCCACAGATACGCAGTATTTT; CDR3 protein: CASSSRGSATDTQYF
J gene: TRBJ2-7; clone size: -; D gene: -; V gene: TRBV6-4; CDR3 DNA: TGTGCCAGCATGTGCGACGAGCAGTACTTC; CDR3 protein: CASMCDEQYF
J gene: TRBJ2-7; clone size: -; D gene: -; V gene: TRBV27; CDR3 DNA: TGTGCCAGCAGTTTATCGGGAGGATACGAGCAGTACTTC; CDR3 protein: CASSLSGGYEQYF
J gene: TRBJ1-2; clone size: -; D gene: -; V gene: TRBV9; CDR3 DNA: TGTGCCAGCAGCGTAGGACAGAATAACTATGGCTACACCTTC; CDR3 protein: CASSVGQNNYGYTF
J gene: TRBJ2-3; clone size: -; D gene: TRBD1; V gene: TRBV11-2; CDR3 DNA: TGTGCCAGCAGCTTCCGGGACAGGGGGGATACGCAGTATTTT; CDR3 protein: CASSFRDRGDTQYF
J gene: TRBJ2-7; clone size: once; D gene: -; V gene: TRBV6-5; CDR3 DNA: TGTGCCAGCAGTTACGGCGGGCCCACGGAGGAGCAGTACTTC; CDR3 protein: CASSYGGPTEEQYF
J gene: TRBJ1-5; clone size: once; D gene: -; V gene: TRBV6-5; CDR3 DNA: TGTGCCAGCAGTTATGGACAGACGAATCAGCCCCAGCATTTT; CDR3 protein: CASSYGQTNQPQHF
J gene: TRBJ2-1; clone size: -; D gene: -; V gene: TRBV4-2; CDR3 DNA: TGTGCCAGCAGCCAAGGGGTCATCGGCGGTGAGCAGTTCTTC; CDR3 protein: CASSQGVIGGEQFF
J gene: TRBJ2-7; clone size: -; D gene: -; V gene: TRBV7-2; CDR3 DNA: TGTGCCAGCAGCTTTGACTTCGTCGAGCAGTACTTC; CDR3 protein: CASSFDFVEQYF
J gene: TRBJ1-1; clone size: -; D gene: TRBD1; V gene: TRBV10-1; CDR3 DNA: TGCGCCAGCAGCCGGGACAGGGACACTGAAGCTTTCTTT; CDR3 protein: CASSRDRDTEAFF
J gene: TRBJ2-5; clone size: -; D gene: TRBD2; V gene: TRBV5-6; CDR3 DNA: TGTGCCAGCAGCTTGGTACTAGCGGGAGTGCAGACCCAGTACTTC; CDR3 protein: CASSLVLAGVQTQYF
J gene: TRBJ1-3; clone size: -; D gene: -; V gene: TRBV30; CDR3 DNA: TGTGCCTGGAGGGAGTCTGGAAACACCATATATTTT; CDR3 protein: CAWRESGNTIYF